The next 17 T cell receptor beta chains were all read from a single sample in a study of T-cell reconstitution after alpha-beta-depleted transplantation in children. A library of TCRbeta sequences, prepared with unique molecular identifiers, was generated. Using its own MiXCR run on the PCR reads, TCRdb lists one record per CDR3 protein. This table holds some 500,000 distinct CDR3 sequences, about 16% found once. This material consisted of PBMCs from the stem cell graft donor, taken from the stem cell graft. The receptors stem from a human donor who donated a stem cell graft to a child with acute lymphoblastic leukemia.

This clonotype occurred many times. The chain combines TRBV7-3 with TRBJ2-3; tentatively, D is TRBD2 (7 bases). The germline gives CDR1 SGHTA, CDR2 FQGTGA. The V and J ends lost 1 base and 3 bases respectively, with 14 bases between them. The CDR3 loop spans 16 amino acids. The DNA for the CDR3 is TGTGCCAGCAGCTTAATGGCGGGGGCCCCAACAGATACGCAGTATTTT. This codes for CASSLMAGAPTDTQYF.

The chain joins TRBV15 to TRBJ2-3; no firm D call. Trimming took 3 bases from V and 4 from J, leaving 8 bases between them. The CDR3 runs 13 residues. Looked up from germline, CDR1 is LNHNV and CDR2 is YYDKDF (reference sequence). CDR3 sequence (DNA): TGTGCCACCAGCAGGGCCCAGGCAGATACGCAGTATTTT. It translates to CATSRAQADTQYF.

The CDR3 region has the DNA TGCGCCAGCATCGGGACTAGCGGGAGCTCCTACGAGCAGTACTTC. Translation: CASIGTSGSSYEQYF. This chain joins TRBV10-2 and TRBJ2-7; 14 bases match TRBD2. The CDR3 contains 15 residues. Germline trimming cut 7 bases from V and 0 bases from J; bases unmatched to any gene: 2. Looked up from germline, CDR1 is WSHSY and CDR2 is SAAADI.

This clonotype was detected a few times. V is TRBV29-1 and J is TRBJ1-1, with a possible D match to TRBD1 (5 bases). V shed 6 bases and J shed 5 bases, with 10 bases lying between them. The germline V gene has CDR1 SQVTM and CDR2 ANQGSEA. The CDR3 sequence is 11 residues long. The CDR3 DNA is TGCAGCGTGGCAGGGATTACTGAAGCTTTCTTT. As protein: CSVAGITEAFF.

The chain combines TRBV25-1 with TRBJ2-7; possible D gene TRBD1, 6 bases. The CDR3 contains 12 residues. V gave up 7 bases and J gave up 1 base, with 8 bases separating them. Germline CDR1 is MGHDK and CDR2 is SYGVNS. Here the CDR3 reads CASTGHSYEQYF. CDR3 nucleotide sequence: TGTGCCAGCACGGGACATTCCTACGAGCAGTACTTC.

The chain has TRBV7-3 and TRBJ2-5; TRBD2 matches 10 bases. Trimming removed 3 bases from V and 4 bases from J; junction bases left unmatched: 5. The CDR3 length is 15 residues. CDR1 and CDR2 (germline): SGHTA, FQGTGA. The chain's CDR3 is CASSFLAGERETQYF. The CDR3 bases are TGTGCCAGCAGCTTCCTAGCGGGAGAGCGAGAGACCCAGTACTTC.

The J gene is TRBJ1-5, the V gene TRBV20-1; possibly TRBD1 for D (5 bases). Germline V CDR1 and CDR2: DFQATT, SNEGSKA (reference sequence). CDR3 length equals 14 residues. Deletions cut 0 bases from V and 3 bases from J, with 9 bases between. The CDR3 region has the DNA TGCAGTGCTAGAGATCGACAGACCAATCAGCCCCAGCATTTT. This translates into CSARDRQTNQPQHF.

This clonotype was observed a handful of times. J is TRBJ1-1 and V is TRBV29-1; 7 bases fit TRBD1. Germline CDR1 and CDR2: SQVTM and ANQGSEA. J gave up 6 bases and V 5 bases, and 12 bases lay outside the gene matches. The CDR3 is 14 residues long. This chain's CDR3 is CSVLATGRRAEAFF. In DNA form, the CDR3 reads TGCAGCGTTCTTGCGACAGGGAGAAGGGCTGAAGCTTTCTTT.

CDR3 coding DNA: TGTGCCAGCAGTTCAGGACAGATTAACACTGAAGCTTTCTTT. This sequence encodes CASSSGQINTEAFF. The V call is TRBV27, the J call TRBJ1-1, with D maybe TRBD1 (6 bases). The length of the CDR3 is 14 residues. V lost 4 bases to trimming and J lost 2 bases, with 11 bases between them. Germline CDR1 reads MNHEY; CDR2 reads SMNVEV (reference sequence).

V and J are TRBV4-1 and TRBJ2-7; 9 positions agree with TRBD1. Trimming took 4 bases from V and 5 from J; bases not matched to a gene: 12. The CDR3 extends over 16 amino acids. Germline lookup yields CDR1 MGHRA and CDR2 YSYEKL. CDR3 DNA sequence: TGCGCCAGCAGCCGGCAGCCGGGACAGGGTCACAACGAGCAGTACTTC. It translates to CASSRQPGQGHNEQYF.

The V gene is TRBV7-9, the J gene TRBJ2-7, with 11 bases lining up with TRBD2. The V and J ends lost 3 bases and 3 bases, in that order; junction bases with no gene match: 4. This CDR3 region has 15 residues. Per the germline V gene, CDR1 is SEHNR and CDR2 is FQNEAQ (reference sequence). Written as DNA, the CDR3 is TGTGCCAGCAGCTTCTTCGGGACTAGCGGCTACGAGCAGTACTTC. Encoded protein: CASSFFGTSGYEQYF.

The chain links TRBV9 to TRBJ2-1; the D is unclear. This CDR3 region has 16 residues. Trimming left V 1 base short and J 0 bases short, with 11 bases between. Germline CDR1 SGDLS, CDR2 YYNGEE. CDR3 amino acids: CASSVRWLSSYNEQFF. In DNA form, the CDR3 reads TGTGCCAGCAGCGTAAGATGGCTTAGCTCCTACAATGAGCAGTTCTTC.

V usage is TRBV12-3 or TRBV12-4 and J usage is TRBJ1-1; tentative D call: TRBD1 (6 bases). The V end lost 6 bases, the J end lost 0 bases, and 14 bases lay between the germline ends. This CDR3 spans 15 amino acids. In DNA form, the CDR3 reads TGTGCCAGCAGCCCTCTCACAGGGCTGAACACTGAAGCTTTCTTT. Amino acid sequence: CASSPLTGLNTEAFF.

The V and J genes are TRBV7-9 and TRBJ1-1; D gene unclear. The CDR3 length is 12 residues. Between the trimmed V and J ends, which lost 7 bases and 4 bases, there was a span of 10 bases. Germline V lookup: CDR1 SEHNR, CDR2 FQNEAQ (reference sequence). The DNA of the CDR3 is TGTGCCAGCACCACTACGGGCACTGAAGCTTTCTTT. This gives the protein CASTTTGTEAFF.

The V and J genes are TRBV5-1 and TRBJ2-1, with TRBD1 identical over 8 bases. The CDR3 spans 14 residues. CDR1 SGHRS and CDR2 YFSETQ come from the germline V gene. V was clipped by 0 bases and J by 8 bases; unmatched bases: 4. As DNA, the CDR3 is TGCGCCAGCAGCTTGGCAGGGGGCCGGGATGAGCAGTTCTTC. It yields the protein CASSLAGGRDEQFF. Based on the CDR3 plus reference TRBV5-1 and TRBJ2-1, the full variable domain is KAGVTQTPRYLIKTRGQQVTLSCSPISGHRSVSWYQQTPGQGLQFLFEYFSETQRNKGNFPGRFSGRQFSNSRSEMNVSTLELGDSALYLCASSLAGGRDEQFFGPGTRLTVL.

This clonotype has just a few counts. The chain joins TRBV19 to TRBJ1-2; TRBD1 aligns across 9 bases. Trimming cost V 4 bases and J 6 bases; bases outside gene matches: 6. The germline CDR1 and CDR2 sequences are LNHDA and SQIVND (reference sequence). The CDR3 has 14 residues. In DNA, the CDR3 is TGTGCCAGTAGTAGGGACAGGGAATTTGATGGCTACACCTTC. As protein: CASSRDREFDGYTF. The full variable domain, with the rest looked up from reference TRBV19 and TRBJ1-2, is DGGITQSPKYLFRKEGQNVTLSCEQNLNHDAMYWYRQDPGQGLRLIYYSQIVNDFQKGDIAEGYSVSREKKESFPLTVTSAQKNPTAFYLCASSRDREFDGYTFGSGTRLTVV.

In its sample, this clonotype was seen a few times. The CDR3 DNA reads TGCGCCAGCAGCCACTCTACCCTAGCAGGGCAGTTCTTC. This codes for CASSHSTLAGQFF. The chain couples TRBV4-1 to TRBJ2-1, with D tentatively TRBD2 (5 bases). The germline V gene has CDR1 MGHRA and CDR2 YSYEKL. The CDR3 is made up of 13 amino acids. Trimming took 3 bases from V and 12 from J, leaving 15 bases between them.